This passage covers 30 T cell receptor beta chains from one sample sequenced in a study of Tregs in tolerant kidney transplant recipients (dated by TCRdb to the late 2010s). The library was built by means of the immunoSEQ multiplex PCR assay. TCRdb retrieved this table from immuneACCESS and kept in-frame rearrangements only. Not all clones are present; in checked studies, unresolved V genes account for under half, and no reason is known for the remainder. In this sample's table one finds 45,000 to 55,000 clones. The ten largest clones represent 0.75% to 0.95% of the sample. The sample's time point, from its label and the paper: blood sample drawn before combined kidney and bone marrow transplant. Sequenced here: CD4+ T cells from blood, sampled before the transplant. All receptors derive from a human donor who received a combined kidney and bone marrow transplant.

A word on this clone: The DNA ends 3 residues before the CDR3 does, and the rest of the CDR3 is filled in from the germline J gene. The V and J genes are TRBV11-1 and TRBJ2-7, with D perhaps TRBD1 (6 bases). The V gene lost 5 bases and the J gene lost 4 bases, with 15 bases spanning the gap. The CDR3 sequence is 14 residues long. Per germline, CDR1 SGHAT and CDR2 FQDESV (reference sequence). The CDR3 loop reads CASSAGDNRYEQYF. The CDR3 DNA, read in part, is TGTGCCAGCAGCGCAGGGGACAACAGATACGAG.

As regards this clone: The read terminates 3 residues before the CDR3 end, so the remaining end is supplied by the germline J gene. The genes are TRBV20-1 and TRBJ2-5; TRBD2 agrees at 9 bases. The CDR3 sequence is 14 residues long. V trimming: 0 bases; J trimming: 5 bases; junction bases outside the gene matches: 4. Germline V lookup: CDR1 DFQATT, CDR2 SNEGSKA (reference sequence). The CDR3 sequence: CSARDRGLAETQYF. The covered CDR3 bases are TGCAGTGCTAGAGATCGCGGACTAGCGGAGACC.

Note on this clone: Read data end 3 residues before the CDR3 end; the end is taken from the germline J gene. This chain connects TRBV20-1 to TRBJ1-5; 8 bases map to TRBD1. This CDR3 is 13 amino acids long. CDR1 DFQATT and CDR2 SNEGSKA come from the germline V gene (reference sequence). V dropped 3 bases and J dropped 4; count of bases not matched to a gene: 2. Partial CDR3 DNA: TGCAGTGCTAGCCAGGGGGCTAATCAGCCC. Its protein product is CSASQGANQP. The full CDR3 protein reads CSASQGANQPQHF.

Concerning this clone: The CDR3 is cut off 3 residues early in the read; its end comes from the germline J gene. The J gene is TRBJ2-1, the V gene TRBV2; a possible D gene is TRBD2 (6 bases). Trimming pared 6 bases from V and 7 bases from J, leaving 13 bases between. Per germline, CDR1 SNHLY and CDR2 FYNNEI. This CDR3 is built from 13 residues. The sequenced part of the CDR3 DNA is TGTGCCAGCAGGTCCGGGACTGATAATGAG. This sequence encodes CASRSGTDNE. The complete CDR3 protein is CASRSGTDNEQFF.

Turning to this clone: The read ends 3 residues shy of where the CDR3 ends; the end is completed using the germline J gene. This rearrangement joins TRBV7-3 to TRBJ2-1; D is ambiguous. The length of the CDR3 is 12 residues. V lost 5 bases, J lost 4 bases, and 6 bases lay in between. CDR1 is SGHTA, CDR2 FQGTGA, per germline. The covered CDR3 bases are TGTGCCAGCAGCCACCAGTACAATGAG. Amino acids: CASSHQYNE. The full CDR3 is CASSHQYNEQFF.

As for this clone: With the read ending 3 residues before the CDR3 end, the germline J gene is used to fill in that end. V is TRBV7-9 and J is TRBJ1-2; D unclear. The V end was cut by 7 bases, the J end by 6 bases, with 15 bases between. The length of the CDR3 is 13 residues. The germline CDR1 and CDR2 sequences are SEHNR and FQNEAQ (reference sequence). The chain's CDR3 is CASTELLLDGYTF. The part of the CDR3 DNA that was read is TGTGCCAGCACTGAACTCCTTCTCGATGGC.

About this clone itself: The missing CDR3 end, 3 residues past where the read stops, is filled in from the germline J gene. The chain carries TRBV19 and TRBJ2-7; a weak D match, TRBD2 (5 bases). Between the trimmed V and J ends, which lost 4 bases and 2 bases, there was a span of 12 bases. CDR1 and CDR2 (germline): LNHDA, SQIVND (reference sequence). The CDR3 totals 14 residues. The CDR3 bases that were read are TGTGCCAGTAGTAGGTGGGCGGGCACCTACGAG. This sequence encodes CASSRWAGTYE. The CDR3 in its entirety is CASSRWAGTYEQYF.

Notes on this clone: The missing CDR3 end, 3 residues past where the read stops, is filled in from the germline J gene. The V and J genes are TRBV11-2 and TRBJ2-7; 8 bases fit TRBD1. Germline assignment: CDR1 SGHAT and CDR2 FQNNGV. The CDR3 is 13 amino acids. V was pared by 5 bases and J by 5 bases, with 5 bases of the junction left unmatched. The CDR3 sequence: CASSVGQVNEQYF. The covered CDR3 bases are TGTGCCAGCAGCGTGGGACAGGTGAACGAG.

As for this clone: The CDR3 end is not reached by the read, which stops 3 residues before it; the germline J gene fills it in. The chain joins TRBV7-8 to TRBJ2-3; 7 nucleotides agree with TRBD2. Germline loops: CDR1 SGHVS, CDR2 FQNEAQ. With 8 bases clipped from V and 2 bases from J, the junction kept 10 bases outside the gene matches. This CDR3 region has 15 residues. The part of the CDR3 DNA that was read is TGTGCCAGCGCACGCACCGGGACTACCACAGATACG. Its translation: CASARTGTTTDT. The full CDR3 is CASARTGTTTDTQYF.

CDR3 DNA (partial): TGTGCCAGTAGTCCCAAGGGACTAGCGGGAAGGTACGAG. Residues: CASSPKGLAGRYE. The whole CDR3 protein reads CASSPKGLAGRYEQYF. V usage is TRBV19 and J usage is TRBJ2-7; 13 nucleotides line up with TRBD2. Read data end 3 residues before the CDR3 end; the end is taken from the germline J gene. CDR1 is LNHDA, CDR2 SQIVND, per germline (reference sequence). Trimming removed 5 bases from V and 4 bases from J; junction bases left unmatched: 8. The CDR3 runs to 16 residues. The full variable domain, with the rest looked up from reference TRBV19 and TRBJ2-7, is DGGITQSPKYLFRKEGQNVTLSCEQNLNHDAMYWYRQDPGQGLRLIYYSQIVNDFQKGDIAEGYSVSREKKESFPLTVTSAQKNPTAFYLCASSPKGLAGRYEQYFGPGTRLTVT.

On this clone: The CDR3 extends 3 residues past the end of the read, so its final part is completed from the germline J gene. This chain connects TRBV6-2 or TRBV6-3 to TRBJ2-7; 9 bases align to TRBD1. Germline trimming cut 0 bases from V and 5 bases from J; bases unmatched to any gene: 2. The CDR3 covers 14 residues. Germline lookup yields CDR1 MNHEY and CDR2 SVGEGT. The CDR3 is CASSYSDRGNEQYF. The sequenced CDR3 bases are TGTGCCAGCAGTTACTCGGACAGGGGTAACGAG.

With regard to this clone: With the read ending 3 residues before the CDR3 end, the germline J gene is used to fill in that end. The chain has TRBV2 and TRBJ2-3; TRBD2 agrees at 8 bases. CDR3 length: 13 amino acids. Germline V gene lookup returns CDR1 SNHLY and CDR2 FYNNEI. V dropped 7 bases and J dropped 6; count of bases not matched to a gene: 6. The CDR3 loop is CASMAGGVDTQYF. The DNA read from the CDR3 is TGTGCCAGCATGGCGGGAGGAGTGGATACG.

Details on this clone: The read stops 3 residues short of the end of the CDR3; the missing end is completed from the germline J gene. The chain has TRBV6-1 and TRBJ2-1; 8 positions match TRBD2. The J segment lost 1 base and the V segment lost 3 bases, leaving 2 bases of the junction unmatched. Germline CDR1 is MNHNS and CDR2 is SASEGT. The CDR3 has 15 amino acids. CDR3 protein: CASSDGTSSYNEQFF. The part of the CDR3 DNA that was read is TGTGCCAGCAGTGACGGGACTAGTTCCTACAATGAG.

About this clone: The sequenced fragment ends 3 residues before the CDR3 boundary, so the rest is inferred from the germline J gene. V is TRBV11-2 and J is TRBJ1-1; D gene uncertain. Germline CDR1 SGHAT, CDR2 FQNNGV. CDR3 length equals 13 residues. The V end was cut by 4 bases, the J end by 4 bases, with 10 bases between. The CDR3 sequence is CASSSDTRTEAFF. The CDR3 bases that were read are TGTGCCAGCAGCTCAGACACACGCACTGAA.

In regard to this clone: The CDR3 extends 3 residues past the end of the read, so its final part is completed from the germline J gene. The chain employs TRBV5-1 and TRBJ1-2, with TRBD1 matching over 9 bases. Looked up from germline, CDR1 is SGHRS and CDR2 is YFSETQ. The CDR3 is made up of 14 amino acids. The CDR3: CASSLGDRERGYTF. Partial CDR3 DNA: TGCGCCAGCAGCTTGGGGGACAGGGAGCGAGGC.

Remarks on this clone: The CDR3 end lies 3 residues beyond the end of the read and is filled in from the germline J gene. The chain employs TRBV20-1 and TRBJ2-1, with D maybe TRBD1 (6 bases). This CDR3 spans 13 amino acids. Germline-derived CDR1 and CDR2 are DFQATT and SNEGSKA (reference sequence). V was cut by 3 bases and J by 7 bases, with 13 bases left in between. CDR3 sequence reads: CSARGQRGNEQFF. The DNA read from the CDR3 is TGCAGTGCTAGGGGTCAAAGGGGGAATGAG.

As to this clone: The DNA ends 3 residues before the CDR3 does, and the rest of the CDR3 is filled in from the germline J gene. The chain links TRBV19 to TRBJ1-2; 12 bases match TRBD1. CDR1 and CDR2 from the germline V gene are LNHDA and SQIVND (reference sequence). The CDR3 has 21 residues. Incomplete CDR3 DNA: TGTGCCAGTAGTCTATGGGACAGGGGGCGCCCCGTACCCCTCCCTCTGCCAGGC. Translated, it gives CASSLWDRGRPVPLPLPG. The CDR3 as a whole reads CASSLWDRGRPVPLPLPGYTF.

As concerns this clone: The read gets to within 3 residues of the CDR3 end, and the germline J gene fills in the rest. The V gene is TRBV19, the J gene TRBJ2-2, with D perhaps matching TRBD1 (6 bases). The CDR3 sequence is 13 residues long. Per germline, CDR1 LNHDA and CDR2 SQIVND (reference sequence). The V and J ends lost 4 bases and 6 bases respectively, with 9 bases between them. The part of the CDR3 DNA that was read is TGTGCCAGTAGTAGTCACAGGGCCGGGGAG. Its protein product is CASSSHRAGE. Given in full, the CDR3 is CASSSHRAGELFF.

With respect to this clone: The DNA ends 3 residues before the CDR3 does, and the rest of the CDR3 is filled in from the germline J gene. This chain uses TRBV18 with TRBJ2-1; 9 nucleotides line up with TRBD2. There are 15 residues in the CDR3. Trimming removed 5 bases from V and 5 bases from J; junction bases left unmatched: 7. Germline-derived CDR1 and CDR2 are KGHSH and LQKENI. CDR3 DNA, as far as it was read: TGTGCCAGCTCAACGAGACTAGCGGCTAACAATGAG. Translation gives CASSTRLAANNE. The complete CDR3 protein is CASSTRLAANNEQFF.

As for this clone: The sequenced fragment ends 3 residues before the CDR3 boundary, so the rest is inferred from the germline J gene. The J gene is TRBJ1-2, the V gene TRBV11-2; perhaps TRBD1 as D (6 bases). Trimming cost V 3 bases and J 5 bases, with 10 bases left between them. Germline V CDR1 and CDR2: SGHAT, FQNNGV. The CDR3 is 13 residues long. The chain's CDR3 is CASSLDSQYGYTF. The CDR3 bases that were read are TGTGCCAGCAGCTTGGACAGCCAGTATGGC.

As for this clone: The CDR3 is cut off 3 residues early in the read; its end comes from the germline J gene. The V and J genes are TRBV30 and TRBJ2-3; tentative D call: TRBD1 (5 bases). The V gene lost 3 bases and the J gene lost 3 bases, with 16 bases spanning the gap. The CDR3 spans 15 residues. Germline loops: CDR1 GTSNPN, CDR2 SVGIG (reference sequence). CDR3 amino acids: CAWRNTGIGTDTQYF. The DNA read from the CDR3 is TGTGCCTGGAGAAACACAGGAATCGGAACAGATACG.

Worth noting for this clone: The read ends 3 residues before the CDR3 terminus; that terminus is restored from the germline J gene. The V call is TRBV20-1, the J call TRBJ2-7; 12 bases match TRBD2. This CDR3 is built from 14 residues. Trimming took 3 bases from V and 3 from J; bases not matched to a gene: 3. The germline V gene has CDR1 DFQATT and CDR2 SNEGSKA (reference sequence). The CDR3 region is CSARRTSGNYEQYF. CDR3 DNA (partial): TGCAGTGCTAGGAGGACTAGCGGGAACTACGAG.

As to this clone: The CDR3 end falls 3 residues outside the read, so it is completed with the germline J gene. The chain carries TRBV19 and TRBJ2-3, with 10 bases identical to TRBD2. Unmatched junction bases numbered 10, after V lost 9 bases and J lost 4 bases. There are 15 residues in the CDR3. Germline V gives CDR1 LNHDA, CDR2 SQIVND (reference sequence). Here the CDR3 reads CASMSASGRPDTQYF. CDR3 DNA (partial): TGTGCCAGCATGTCGGCTAGCGGGAGACCAGATACG.

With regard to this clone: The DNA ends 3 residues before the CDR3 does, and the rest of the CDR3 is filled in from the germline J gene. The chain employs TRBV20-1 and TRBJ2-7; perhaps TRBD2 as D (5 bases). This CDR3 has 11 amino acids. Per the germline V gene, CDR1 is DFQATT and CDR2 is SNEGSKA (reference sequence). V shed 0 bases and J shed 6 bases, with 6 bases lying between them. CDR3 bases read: TGCAGTGCTAGAGATGCGGGCGAG. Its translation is CSARDAGE. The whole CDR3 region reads CSARDAGEQYF.

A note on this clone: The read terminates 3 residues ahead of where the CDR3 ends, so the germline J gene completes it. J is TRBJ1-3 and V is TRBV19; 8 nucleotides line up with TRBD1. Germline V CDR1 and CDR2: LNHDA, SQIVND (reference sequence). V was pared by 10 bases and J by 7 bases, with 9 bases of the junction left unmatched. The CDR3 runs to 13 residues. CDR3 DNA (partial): TGTGCCACTCAAGACAGGGGCCGGAACACC. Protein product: CATQDRGRNT. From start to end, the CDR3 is CATQDRGRNTIYF.

This chain's CDR3 is CASSFPDAGSRGYTF. Partial CDR3 DNA: TGCGCCAGCAGCTTCCCGGACGCAGGGAGTCGTGGC. The chain employs TRBV5-1 and TRBJ1-2; TRBD1 might be the D (5 bases). The read stops 3 residues short of the end of the CDR3; the missing end is completed from the germline J gene. This CDR3 is 15 amino acids long. Germline-derived CDR1 and CDR2 are SGHRS and YFSETQ. Trimming took off 2 bases at V and 7 bases at J, with 18 bases between the two ends.

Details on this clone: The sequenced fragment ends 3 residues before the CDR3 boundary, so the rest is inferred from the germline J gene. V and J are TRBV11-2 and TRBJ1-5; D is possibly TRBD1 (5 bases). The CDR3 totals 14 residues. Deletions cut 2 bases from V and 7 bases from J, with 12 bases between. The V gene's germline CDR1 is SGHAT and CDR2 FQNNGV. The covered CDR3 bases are TGTGCCAGCAGCTTAAGTGAGAGGGGCCAGCCC. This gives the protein CASSLSERGQP. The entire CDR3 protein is CASSLSERGQPQHF.

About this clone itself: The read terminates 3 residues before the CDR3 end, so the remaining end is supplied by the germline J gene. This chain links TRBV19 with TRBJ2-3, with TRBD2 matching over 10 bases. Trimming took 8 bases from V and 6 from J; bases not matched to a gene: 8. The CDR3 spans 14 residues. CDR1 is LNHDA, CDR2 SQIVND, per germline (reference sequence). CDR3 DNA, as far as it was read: TGTGCCAGTTGTGGAGCGGGAGGGCCGGATACG. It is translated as CASCGAGGPDT. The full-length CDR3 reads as CASCGAGGPDTQYF. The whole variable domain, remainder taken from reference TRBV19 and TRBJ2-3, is DGGITQSPKYLFRKEGQNVTLSCEQNLNHDAMYWYRQDPGQGLRLIYYSQIVNDFQKGDIAEGYSVSREKKESFPLTVTSAQKNPTAFYLCASCGAGGPDTQYFGPGTRLTVL.

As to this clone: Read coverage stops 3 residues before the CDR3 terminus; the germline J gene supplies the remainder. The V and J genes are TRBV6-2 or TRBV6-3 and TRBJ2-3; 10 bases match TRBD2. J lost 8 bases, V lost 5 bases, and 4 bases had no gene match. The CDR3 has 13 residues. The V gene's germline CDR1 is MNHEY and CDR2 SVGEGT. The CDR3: CASSLAGAGTQYF. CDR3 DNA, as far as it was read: TGTGCCAGCAGTCTAGCGGGAGCAGGTACG.

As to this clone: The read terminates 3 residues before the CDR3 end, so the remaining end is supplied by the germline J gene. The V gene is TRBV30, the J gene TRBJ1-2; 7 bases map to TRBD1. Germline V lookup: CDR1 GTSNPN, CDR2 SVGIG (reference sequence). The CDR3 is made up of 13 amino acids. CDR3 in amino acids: CAWSSSGQKGYTF. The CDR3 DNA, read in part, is TGTGCCTGGAGTTCCTCGGGACAGAAGGGC.